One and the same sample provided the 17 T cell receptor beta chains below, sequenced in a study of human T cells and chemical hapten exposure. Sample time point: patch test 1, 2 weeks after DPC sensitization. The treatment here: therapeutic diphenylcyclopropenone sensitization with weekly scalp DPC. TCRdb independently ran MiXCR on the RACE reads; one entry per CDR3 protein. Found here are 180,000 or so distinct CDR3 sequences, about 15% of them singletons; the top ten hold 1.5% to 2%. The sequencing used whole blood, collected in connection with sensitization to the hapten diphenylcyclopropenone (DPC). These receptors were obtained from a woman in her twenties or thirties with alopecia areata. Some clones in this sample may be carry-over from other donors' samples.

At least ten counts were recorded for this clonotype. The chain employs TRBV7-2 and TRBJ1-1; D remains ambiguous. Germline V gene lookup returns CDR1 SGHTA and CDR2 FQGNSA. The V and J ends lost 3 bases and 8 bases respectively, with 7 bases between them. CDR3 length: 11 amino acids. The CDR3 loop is CASSFLTEAFF. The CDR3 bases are TGTGCCAGCAGCTTTTTGACCGAAGCTTTCTTT.

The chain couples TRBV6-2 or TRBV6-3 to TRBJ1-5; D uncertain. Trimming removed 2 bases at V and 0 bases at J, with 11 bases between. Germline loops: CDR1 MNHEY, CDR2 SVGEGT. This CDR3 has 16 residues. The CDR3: CASSYQYSDSNQPQHF. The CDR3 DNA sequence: TGTGCCAGCAGTTACCAATACAGCGATAGCAATCAGCCCCAGCATTTT.

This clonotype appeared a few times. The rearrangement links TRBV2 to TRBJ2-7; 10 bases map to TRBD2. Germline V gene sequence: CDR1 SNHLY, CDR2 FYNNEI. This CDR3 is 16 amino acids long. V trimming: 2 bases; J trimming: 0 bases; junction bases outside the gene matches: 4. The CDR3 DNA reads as TGTGCCAGCAGTGAAATTACTAGCGGGACCTCCTACGAGCAGTACTTC. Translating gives CASSEITSGTSYEQYF. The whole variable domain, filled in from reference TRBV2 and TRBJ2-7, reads EPEVTQTPSHQVTQMGQEVILRCVPISNHLYFYWYRQILGQKVEFLVSFYNNEISEKSEIFDDQFSVERPDGSNFTLKIRSTKLEDSAMYFCASSEITSGTSYEQYFGPGTRLTVT.

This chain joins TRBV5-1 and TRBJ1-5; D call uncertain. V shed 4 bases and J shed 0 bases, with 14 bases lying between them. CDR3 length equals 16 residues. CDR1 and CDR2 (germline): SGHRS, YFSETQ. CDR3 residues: CASSPGSLGSNQPQHF. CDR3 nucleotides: TGCGCCAGCAGCCCAGGATCCTTGGGTAGCAATCAGCCCCAGCATTTT.

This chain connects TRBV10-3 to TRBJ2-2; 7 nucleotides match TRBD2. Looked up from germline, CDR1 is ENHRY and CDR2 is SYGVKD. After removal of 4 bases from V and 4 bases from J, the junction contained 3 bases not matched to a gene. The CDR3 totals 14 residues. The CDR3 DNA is TGTGCCATCAGTGGGACGGGAGGCACCGGGGAGCTGTTTTTT. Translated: CAISGTGGTGELFF.

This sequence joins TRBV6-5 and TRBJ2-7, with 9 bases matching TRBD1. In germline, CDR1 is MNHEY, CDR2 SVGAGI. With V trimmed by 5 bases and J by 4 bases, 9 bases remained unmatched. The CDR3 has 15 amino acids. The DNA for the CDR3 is TGTGCCAGCAGTGGTTCCGGGACAGGGAGGTACGAGCAGTACTTC. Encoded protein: CASSGSGTGRYEQYF.

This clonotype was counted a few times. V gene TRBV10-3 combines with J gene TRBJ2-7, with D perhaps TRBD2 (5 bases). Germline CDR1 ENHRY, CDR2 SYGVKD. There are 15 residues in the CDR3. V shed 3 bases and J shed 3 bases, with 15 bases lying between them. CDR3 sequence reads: CAISDARASHYEQYF. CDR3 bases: TGTGCCATCAGTGACGCCCGGGCTAGCCACTACGAGCAGTACTTC.

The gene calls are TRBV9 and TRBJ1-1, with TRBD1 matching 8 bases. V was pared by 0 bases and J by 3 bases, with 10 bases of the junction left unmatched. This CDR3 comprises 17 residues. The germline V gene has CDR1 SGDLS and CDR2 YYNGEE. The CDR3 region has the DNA TGTGCCAGCAGCGTAGAGGAAAAGGGGGGACAGGACACTGAAGCTTTCTTT. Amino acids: CASSVEEKGGQDTEAFF.

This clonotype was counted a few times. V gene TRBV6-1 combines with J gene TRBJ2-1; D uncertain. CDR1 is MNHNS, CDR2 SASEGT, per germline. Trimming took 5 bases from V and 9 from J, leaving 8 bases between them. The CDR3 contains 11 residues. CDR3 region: CASSNLLEQFF. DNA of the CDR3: TGTGCCAGCAGTAACCTGCTTGAGCAGTTCTTC.

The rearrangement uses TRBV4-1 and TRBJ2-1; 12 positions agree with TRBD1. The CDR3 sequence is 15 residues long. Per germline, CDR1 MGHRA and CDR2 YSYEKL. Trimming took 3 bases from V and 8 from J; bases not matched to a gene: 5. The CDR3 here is CASSQGQGARDEQFF. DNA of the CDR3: TGCGCCAGCAGCCAGGGACAGGGGGCTAGGGATGAGCAGTTCTTC.

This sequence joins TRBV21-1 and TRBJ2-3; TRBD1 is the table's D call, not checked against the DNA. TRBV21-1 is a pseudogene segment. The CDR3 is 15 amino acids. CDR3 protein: CASSNSRDRADTQYF. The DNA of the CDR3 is TGTGCCAGCAGCAACTCCAGGGATCGAGCAGATACGCAGTATTTT.

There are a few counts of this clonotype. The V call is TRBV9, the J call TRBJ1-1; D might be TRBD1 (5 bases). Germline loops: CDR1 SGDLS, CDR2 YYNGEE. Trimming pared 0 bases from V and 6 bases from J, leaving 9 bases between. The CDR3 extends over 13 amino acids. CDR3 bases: TGTGCCAGCAGCGTAGTAACGGGGGCTGAAGCTTTCTTT. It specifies CASSVVTGAEAFF.

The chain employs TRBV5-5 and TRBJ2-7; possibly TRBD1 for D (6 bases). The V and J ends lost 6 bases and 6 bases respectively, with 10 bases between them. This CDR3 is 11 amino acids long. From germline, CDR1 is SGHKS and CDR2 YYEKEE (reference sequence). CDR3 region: CASNEGVEQYF. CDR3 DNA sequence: TGTGCCAGCAACGAGGGGGTCGAGCAGTACTTC.

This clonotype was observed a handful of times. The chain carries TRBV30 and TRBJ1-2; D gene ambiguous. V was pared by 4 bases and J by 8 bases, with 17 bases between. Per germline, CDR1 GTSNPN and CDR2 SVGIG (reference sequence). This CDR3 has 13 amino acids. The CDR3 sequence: CAWISLETAGYTF. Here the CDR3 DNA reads TGTGCCTGGATCTCACTGGAAACAGCGGGCTACACCTTC.

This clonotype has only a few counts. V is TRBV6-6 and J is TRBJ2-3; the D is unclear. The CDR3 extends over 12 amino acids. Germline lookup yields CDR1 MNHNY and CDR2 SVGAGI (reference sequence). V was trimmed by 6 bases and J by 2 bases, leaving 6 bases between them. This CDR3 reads CASRGITDTQYF. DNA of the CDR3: TGTGCCAGCAGGGGCATCACAGATACGCAGTATTTT.

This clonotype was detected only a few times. CDR3 bases: TGTGCCACCCAAAGACAGGGACCCACGGATACGCAGTATTTT. As protein: CATQRQGPTDTQYF. The rearrangement links TRBV24-1 to TRBJ2-3, with 7 bases aligning to TRBD1. Unmatched junction bases numbered 11, after V lost 9 bases and J lost 6 bases. This CDR3 spans 14 amino acids. The germline CDR1 and CDR2 sequences are KGHDR and SFDVKD.

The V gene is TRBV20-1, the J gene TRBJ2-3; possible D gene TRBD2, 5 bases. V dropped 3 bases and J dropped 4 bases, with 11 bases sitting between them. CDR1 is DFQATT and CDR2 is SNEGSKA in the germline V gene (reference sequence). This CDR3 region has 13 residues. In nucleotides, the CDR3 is TGCAGTGCTAGTCGGGCTAGCCCAGATACGCAGTATTTT. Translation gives CSASRASPDTQYF.